A selection of T cell receptor beta chains follows, all from one sample in a study of T cells in Graves' hyperthyroidism and ophthalmopathy. TCRdb re-derived calls from the multiplex PCR reads in MiXCR, one entry per CDR3 protein. Of over 250,000 distinct CDR3 sequences listed, roughly 13% are singletons. Sequencing input: blood. These receptors all stem from a woman aged 40 to 49 with Graves' ophthalmopathy. CDR3s include the opening cysteine and the closing phenylalanine or tryptophan. Each record gives: D gene, J gene, clone size, V gene, CDR3 DNA, CDR3 protein. A D gene is named only where the DNA matches it firmly. Only part of the rows carry a size: once, few, many, or a class if the clone is expanded.

>-|TRBJ1-2|-|TRBV28
TGTGCCAGCCGGGGGGCGGGAAACTATGGCTACACCTTC
CASRGAGNYGYTF
>-|TRBJ2-2|-|TRBV6-1
TGTGCCAGCAGTCTCGGGGCCTTAGACCGGAACACCGGGGAGCTGTTTTTT
CASSLGALDRNTGELFF
>TRBD1|TRBJ2-3|many|TRBV20-1
TGCAGTGCTGTTGACAGGGGAACAGATACGCAGTATTTT
CSAVDRGTDTQYF
>-|TRBJ1-2|many|TRBV7-9
TGTGCCAGCAGCTTATTCCAGGGCAATGGCTACACCTTC
CASSLFQGNGYTF
>TRBD1|TRBJ2-7|many|TRBV6-1
TGTGCCAGCATCCCGGACAGGACCCCCTACGAGCAGTACTTC
CASIPDRTPYEQYF
>-|TRBJ1-6|few|TRBV3-1
TGTGCCAGCAGCCGAGGACAATATAGAAATTCACCCCTCCACTTT
CASSRGQYRNSPLHF
>-|TRBJ2-5|-|TRBV25-1
TGTGCCAGCAGTAAAAGGGCAGGTGAACAAGAGACCCAGTACTTC
CASSKRAGEQETQYF
>-|TRBJ2-4|few|TRBV5-8
TGTGCCAGCAGCTTGGGACCCGGAGTCATAGCCAAAAACATTCAGTACTTC
CASSLGPGVIAKNIQYF
>-|TRBJ2-7|many|TRBV28
TGTGCCAGCAGTCCTAGTCGGGCGGGGAACTACGAGCAGTACTTC
CASSPSRAGNYEQYF
>TRBD2|TRBJ2-7|-|TRBV12-3/TRBV12-4
TGTGCCAGCAGCTTTAAGGTGGTTATGCTAGCGGGAGTGGTTAGTGAGCAGTACTTC
CASSFKVVMLAGVVSEQYF
>TRBD1|TRBJ2-1|many|TRBV3-1
TGTGCCAGCAGCCAAGGACCGGACAGGGCGGATGAGCAGTTCTTC
CASSQGPDRADEQFF
>-|TRBJ1-3|-|TRBV3-1
TGTGCCAGCGCCCTCGTAGAATCTGGAAACACCATATATTTT
CASALVESGNTIYF
>TRBD1|TRBJ1-5|many|TRBV6-1
TGTGCCAGCAGTGTGGGACAGAACAATCAGCCCCAGCATTTT
CASSVGQNNQPQHF
>TRBD1|TRBJ1-2|many|TRBV20-1
TGCAGTGCTCGTAAGAGGGACAGGGCCTATGGCTACACCTTC
CSARKRDRAYGYTF
>-|TRBJ2-5|many|TRBV11-2
TGTGCCAGCAGCTTAGAGCCCGGGGCAGGGGAGTACTTC
CASSLEPGAGEYF
>TRBD1|TRBJ2-7|-|TRBV9
TGTGCCAGCAGCCAGGGACAGGGACCTACCTACGAGCAGTACTTC
CASSQGQGPTYEQYF
>TRBD1|TRBJ1-1|many|TRBV29-1
TGCAGCGTCGCCCCAAGGGGACAGGCCGCTTTTGGAGCTTTCTTT
CSVAPRGQAAFGAFF
>TRBD2|TRBJ2-7|many|TRBV3-1
TGTGCCAGCAGCCAAGGACTAGCGGGAATCGGTTACGAGCAGTACTTC
CASSQGLAGIGYEQYF
>-|TRBJ2-5|many|TRBV30
TGTGCCTGGACAAAGGGCATAGAGACCCAGTACTTC
CAWTKGIETQYF
>-|TRBJ2-7|many|TRBV6-1
TGTGCCAGCAGTGTGGAGACTAAGAGCTCCTACGAGCAGTACTTC
CASSVETKSSYEQYF
>-|TRBJ1-1|many|TRBV7-2
TGTGCCAGCACGAAGTGGAGGGAAGGCACTGAAGCTTTCTTT
CASTKWREGTEAFF
>TRBD1|TRBJ1-2|few|TRBV6-1
TGTGCCAGCAGCCTCGACGAGGGGGCGAAGGGCTACACCTTC
CASSLDEGAKGYTF
>TRBD2|TRBJ2-3|many|TRBV6-1
TGTGCCAGGAGAGCGACTAGCGGGGGCCTTAAAGGAGGCACAGATACGCAGTATTTT
CARRATSGGLKGGTDTQYF
>TRBD2|TRBJ2-7|few|TRBV20-1
TGCAGTGCCTCGACTAGCGGGGTATCGCAACTTAAATACGAGCAGTACTTC
CSASTSGVSQLKYEQYF
>TRBD1|TRBJ1-1|few|TRBV5-1
TGCGCCAGCAGCACAGGGGCCCTATCGAAGGGGACTGAAGCTTTCTTT
CASSTGALSKGTEAFF
>TRBD2|TRBJ2-5|many|TRBV20-1
TGCAGTGCTACTTATACAAGCGGGAGAAGTGAGACCCAGTACTTC
CSATYTSGRSETQYF
>-|TRBJ2-4|many|TRBV6-1
TGTGCCAGCACCGGGACGAACTGGAGGCTAGCCAAAAACATTCAGTACTTC
CASTGTNWRLAKNIQYF
>-|TRBJ2-5|many|TRBV12-3/TRBV12-4
TGTGCCAGCAGTTTGAGAAGGGTGGGGGAGACCCAGTACTTC
CASSLRRVGETQYF
>TRBD1|TRBJ2-4|-|TRBV15
TGTGCCACCAGCAGAGGCGGACAGGGCATTCAGTACTTC
CATSRGGQGIQYF
>-|TRBJ2-2|-|TRBV6-5
TGTGCCAGCAGTTACTCAGCAGGGGCGAACACCGGGGAGCTGTTTTTT
CASSYSAGANTGELFF
>-|TRBJ2-3|-|TRBV9
TGTGCCAGCAGCGTAAATTTGGGCATCACAGATACGCAGTATTTT
CASSVNLGITDTQYF
>-|TRBJ2-3|-|TRBV29-1
TGCAGCGGGTCCCTCGGGACTAGCACAGATACGCAGTATTTT
CSGSLGTSTDTQYF
>TRBD1|TRBJ1-1|many|TRBV20-1
TGCAGTGCTAGAGTCAGTGCCCAGGGACAGGATGAAGCTTTCTTT
CSARVSAQGQDEAFF
>-|TRBJ2-2|many|TRBV6-1
TGTGCCAGCAGGGAAGCGGGGAACACCGGGGAGCTGTTTTTT
CASREAGNTGELFF
>-|TRBJ2-7|few|TRBV28
TGTGCCAGCAGAGCCCTGGACAGACAATTCCTCTACGAGCAGTACTTC
CASRALDRQFLYEQYF
>-|TRBJ2-4|few|TRBV20-1
TGCAGTGCTGCCCCCTACCGGGCCCCCTCGTCCGACATTCAGTACTTC
CSAAPYRAPSSDIQYF
>-|TRBJ2-7|few|TRBV2
TGTGCCAGCTCCGAACGGGTCGAGCAGTACTTC
CASSERVEQYF
>TRBD2|TRBJ2-3|few|TRBV20-1
TGCAGTGCCACTTTAGCGGGGGGGCCAGATACGCAGTATTTT
CSATLAGGPDTQYF
>-|TRBJ2-7|many|TRBV6-5
TGTGCCAGCAGCCAGTCGAGTCCCGGGACCGGGGCCTACGAGCAGTACTTC
CASSQSSPGTGAYEQYF